The 31 T cell receptor beta chains below all came from one sample that was sequenced in a study of spatial heterogeneity in lung cancer. TCRdb reanalysed the 5' RACE reads using MiXCR and keeps one entry per CDR3 protein. The table lists some 83,000 distinct CDR3 sequences, approximately 18% of them singletons. The sample's time point: sample taken at primary tumor resection. The input material, whole RNA from tumor, nontumor lung or frozen PBMC, was sequenced unsorted. This material consisted of PBMCs, taken at surgery. Source of these receptors: a male donor with early-stage non-small cell lung cancer.

There are a few counts of this clonotype. V usage is TRBV7-9 and J usage is TRBJ2-1; TRBD1 matches at 8 bases. With 5 bases clipped from V and 2 bases from J, the junction kept 5 bases outside the gene matches. In germline, CDR1 is SEHNR, CDR2 FQNEAQ (reference sequence). The CDR3 has 15 amino acids. CDR3 coding DNA: TGTGCCAGCAGCCTAGACAGGGGTCCCTACAATGAGCAGTTCTTC. This codes for CASSLDRGPYNEQFF.

The chain is built from TRBV4-3 and TRBJ2-3; no clear D gene. This CDR3 has 13 amino acids. V lost 1 base and J 3 bases, leaving 5 bases between the germline ends. Germline loops: CDR1 LGHNA, CDR2 YSLEER. The CDR3 bases are TGCGCCAGCAGCCAAGTGGGGACAGATACGCAGTATTTT. Its translation is CASSQVGTDTQYF.

At least ten counts were recorded for this clonotype. CDR3 DNA sequence: TGTGCCAGCAGCCCGGGACAGGGGATGATTAATGAAAAACTGTTTTTT. Translation gives CASSPGQGMINEKLFF. The J gene is TRBJ1-4, the V gene TRBV3-1, with TRBD1 matching over 10 bases. The CDR3 extends over 16 amino acids. Germline trimming cut 4 bases from V and 4 bases from J; bases unmatched to any gene: 6. Germline CDR1 reads LGHDT; CDR2 reads YNNKEL (reference sequence). Full variable domain (rest looked up from reference TRBV3-1 and TRBJ1-4): DTAVSQTPKYLVTQMGNDKSIKCEQNLGHDTMYWYKQDSKKFLKIMFSYNNKELIINETVPNRFSPKSPDKAHLNLHINSLELGDSAVYFCASSPGQGMINEKLFFGSGTQLSVL.

The J gene is TRBJ2-7, the V gene TRBV2, with TRBD1 matching 7 bases. CDR1 is SNHLY and CDR2 is FYNNEI in the germline V gene. The CDR3 length is 13 residues. Trimming took 8 bases from V and 2 from J; bases not matched to a gene: 6. Here the CDR3 reads CASARDRAYEQYF. The CDR3 coding sequence is TGTGCCAGCGCTCGGGACAGAGCCTACGAGCAGTACTTC.

This clonotype came up a few times. This rearrangement joins TRBV11-1 to TRBJ2-5, with D possibly being TRBD2 (6 bases). CDR1 SGHAT and CDR2 FQDESV come from the germline V gene (reference sequence). The CDR3 runs 16 residues. The V gene lost 2 bases and the J gene lost 1 base, with 14 bases spanning the gap. CDR3: CASSLNVQEGQETQYF. Written as DNA, the CDR3 is TGTGCCAGCAGCTTAAACGTGCAGGAGGGCCAAGAGACCCAGTACTTC.

This clonotype has only a few counts. The rearrangement links TRBV20-1 to TRBJ1-4, with D perhaps TRBD1 (5 bases). V lost 5 bases and J 7 bases, leaving 17 bases between the germline ends. Germline V gene lookup returns CDR1 DFQATT and CDR2 SNEGSKA (reference sequence). The CDR3 runs 14 residues. The CDR3 sequence is CSAPDRGGGEKLFF. In nucleotides, the CDR3 is TGCAGTGCTCCGGATAGGGGAGGAGGTGAAAAACTGTTTTTT.

A few counts support this clonotype. The J gene is TRBJ2-3, the V gene TRBV2; D is possibly TRBD2 (5 bases). Germline values: CDR1 SNHLY, CDR2 FYNNEI. The CDR3 is 16 residues long. V lost 4 bases to trimming and J lost 8 bases, with 22 bases between them. CDR3 nucleotides: TGTGCCAGCAGTGTAAACGTAGCGCAGAGGTCTGGTACGCAGTATTTT. It encodes CASSVNVAQRSGTQYF. Looking up the rest from reference TRBV2 and TRBJ2-3 gives the full variable domain: EPEVTQTPSHQVTQMGQEVILRCVPISNHLYFYWYRQILGQKVEFLVSFYNNEISEKSEIFDDQFSVERPDGSNFTLKIRSTKLEDSAMYFCASSVNVAQRSGTQYFGPGTRLTVL.

V is TRBV29-1 and J is TRBJ1-1; D possibly corresponds to TRBD1 (5 bases). Looked up from germline, CDR1 is SQVTM and CDR2 is ANQGSEA. There are 13 residues in the CDR3. V lost 4 bases to trimming and J lost 1 base, with 10 bases between them. CDR3 in amino acids: CSVADRKNTEAFF. CDR3 nucleotides: TGCAGCGTTGCAGACAGAAAGAACACTGAAGCTTTCTTT.

This clonotype was found a few times. This sequence joins TRBV30 and TRBJ2-1; D is unresolved. Trimming removed 5 bases at V and 8 bases at J, with 13 bases between. The germline V gene has CDR1 GTSNPN and CDR2 SVGIG (reference sequence). The CDR3 is made up of 12 amino acids. CDR3 loop: CAWGRGRDEQFF. Written as DNA, the CDR3 is TGTGCCTGGGGGCGAGGTAGGGATGAGCAGTTCTTC.

This clonotype turned up a few times. The chain joins TRBV5-1 to TRBJ2-3, with D possibly being TRBD2 (5 bases). The CDR3 length is 15 residues. Germline loops: CDR1 SGHRS, CDR2 YFSETQ. The V gene lost 0 bases and the J gene lost 2 bases, with 10 bases spanning the gap. The CDR3 DNA sequence: TGCGCCAGCAGCTTGGATGGGAGATCCACAGATACGCAGTATTTT. It yields the protein CASSLDGRSTDTQYF.

This clonotype occurred many times. V and J are TRBV7-3 and TRBJ2-2; TRBD2 might be the D (5 bases). Germline CDR1 is SGHTA and CDR2 is FQGTGA. Trimming shortened V by 5 bases and J by 2 bases, and 21 bases separated the two germline ends. This CDR3 spans 18 amino acids. In DNA form, the CDR3 reads TGTGCCAGCAGCCCTAGTCCTGCGGGTGCGACCAACACCGGGGAGCTGTTTTTT. It encodes CASSPSPAGATNTGELFF.

The chain carries TRBV3-1 and TRBJ1-3; D ambiguous. Germline V CDR1 and CDR2: LGHDT, YNNKEL (reference sequence). This CDR3 contains 13 residues. V lost 1 base and J 4 bases, leaving 5 bases between the germline ends. The CDR3 sequence is CASSQGSGNTIYF. CDR3 nucleotide sequence: TGTGCCAGCAGCCAAGGGTCCGGAAACACCATATATTTT.

In this sample, this clonotype turned up once. The junction and the germline gene differ at one end; a read error may be behind it. This rearrangement joins TRBV7-9 to TRBJ2-4, with D maybe TRBD2 (6 bases). CDR1 is SEHNR, CDR2 FQNEAQ, per germline (reference sequence). The CDR3 has 14 residues. Here the CDR3 DNA reads TGTGTCAGCACTCCGGGGGTAGCCAAAAACATTCAGTACTTC. Its translation is CVSTPGVAKNIQYF.

This clonotype was seen a handful of times. The chain has TRBV7-9 and TRBJ1-2; D is ambiguous. Germline V gene sequence: CDR1 SEHNR, CDR2 FQNEAQ (reference sequence). V was clipped by 4 bases and J by 3 bases, with 6 bases between them. CDR3 length equals 12 residues. Here the CDR3 DNA reads TGTGCCAGCAGCTGGCAGGACTATGGCTACACCTTC. Protein sequence: CASSWQDYGYTF.

This clonotype was observed at least ten times. This rearrangement joins TRBV7-9 to TRBJ1-2, with 7 bases that match TRBD1. Trimming took 4 bases from V and 4 from J; bases not matched to a gene: 9. Germline assignment: CDR1 SEHNR and CDR2 FQNEAQ (reference sequence). This CDR3 has 15 residues. The CDR3 DNA reads TGTGCCAGCAGCTCGCCGGGACAGTCTACCTATGGCTACACCTTC. Translating gives CASSSPGQSTYGYTF.

This clonotype was seen a handful of times. The gene calls are TRBV11-1 and TRBJ1-2; TRBD1 matches at 9 bases. V dropped 2 bases and J dropped 10; count of bases not matched to a gene: 8. Germline CDR1 is SGHAT and CDR2 is FQDESV (reference sequence). The CDR3 runs 14 residues. The CDR3 coding sequence is TGTGCCAGCAGCTTAAGCGCACAGGGGGCCAACTACACCTTC. Translation gives CASSLSAQGANYTF. Complete variable domain (other parts from reference TRBV11-1 and TRBJ1-2): EAEVAQSPRYKITEKSQAVAFWCDPISGHATLYWYRQILGQGPELLVQFQDESVVDDSQLPKDRFSAERLKGVDSTLKIQPAELGDSAMYLCASSLSAQGANYTFGSGTRLTVV.

This clonotype was observed at least ten times. The J gene is TRBJ1-2, the V gene TRBV5-1; TRBD1 matches 7 bases. Germline V lookup: CDR1 SGHRS, CDR2 YFSETQ. This CDR3 spans 16 amino acids. With 0 bases clipped from V and 0 bases from J, the junction kept 5 bases outside the gene matches. In DNA, the CDR3 is TGCGCCAGCAGCTTGGGACAGGGAGTCGCTAACTATGGCTACACCTTC. Its translation: CASSLGQGVANYGYTF.

This clonotype appeared a few times. The rearrangement links TRBV18 to TRBJ1-6; 9 bases line up with TRBD1. The CDR3 covers 17 residues. The J segment lost 5 bases and the V segment lost 3 bases, leaving 8 bases of the junction unmatched. The germline gives CDR1 KGHSH, CDR2 LQKENI. The CDR3 spells CASSPRTTGGNNSPLHF. The CDR3 DNA follows: TGTGCCAGCTCACCGCGCACCACAGGGGGCAATAATTCACCCCTCCACTTT.

In its sample, this clonotype was seen a few times. The V gene is TRBV20-1, the J gene TRBJ2-7; maybe TRBD2 (5 bases). Germline CDR1 DFQATT, CDR2 SNEGSKA (reference sequence). The CDR3 is made up of 13 amino acids. The V end lost 6 bases, the J end lost 2 bases, and 14 bases lay between the germline ends. This chain's CDR3 is CSAMDFPTYEQYF. DNA for the CDR3: TGCAGTGCAATGGACTTCCCTACCTACGAGCAGTACTTC.

The chain links TRBV28 to TRBJ2-3; TRBD2 is a possible D gene (6 bases). Trimming left V 7 bases short and J 1 base short, with 12 bases between. The CDR3 is 14 amino acids. Germline CDR1 and CDR2: MDHEN and SYDVKM. The CDR3 DNA reads TGTGCCAGCATCCCGAGCGGGCGCACAGATACGCAGTATTTT. The encoded protein is CASIPSGRTDTQYF. The full variable domain, rest sourced from reference TRBV28 and TRBJ2-3, is DVKVTQSSRYLVKRTGEKVFLECVQDMDHENMFWYRQDPGLGLRLIYFSYDVKMKEKGDIPEGYSVSREKKERFSLILESASTNQTSMYLCASIPSGRTDTQYFGPGTRLTVL.

The V gene is TRBV28, the J gene TRBJ2-7, with D possibly matching TRBD2 (6 bases). The CDR3 covers 12 residues. V lost 4 bases and J 12 bases, leaving 16 bases between the germline ends. The germline V gene encodes CDR1 MDHEN and CDR2 SYDVKM. CDR3 nucleotides: TGTGCCAGCAGTTATACCGGTAGCGGTCGGTACTTC. Protein sequence: CASSYTGSGRYF.

There are a few counts of this clonotype. CDR3 nucleotide sequence: TGCAGCGTTGCCGGGACAGGGGTTGACTATGGCTACACCTTC. It specifies CSVAGTGVDYGYTF. The rearrangement links TRBV29-1 to TRBJ1-2; 10 nucleotides agree with TRBD1. The germline gives CDR1 SQVTM, CDR2 ANQGSEA. V was pared by 4 bases and J by 3 bases, with 5 bases of the junction left unmatched. This CDR3 is 14 amino acids long.

The chain joins TRBV28 to TRBJ1-5; D unresolved. V was cut by 2 bases and J by 2 bases, with 7 bases left in between. The CDR3 covers 14 residues. Germline lookup yields CDR1 MDHEN and CDR2 SYDVKM. The CDR3 protein is CASSLVHGNQPQHF. CDR3 sequence (DNA): TGTGCCAGCAGTTTAGTTCACGGCAATCAGCCCCAGCATTTT.

V gene TRBV10-2 combines with J gene TRBJ2-1; 8 positions agree with TRBD2. Germline V gives CDR1 WSHSY, CDR2 SAAADI. V lost 0 bases and J lost 2; bases outside the gene matches: 3. CDR3 length: 16 residues. The CDR3 loop is CASSESIAGPYNEQFF. The DNA of the CDR3 is TGCGCCAGCAGTGAGTCGATAGCGGGGCCCTACAATGAGCAGTTCTTC.

This clonotype was observed at least ten times. The chain recombines TRBV27 with TRBJ2-1, with 11 nucleotides matching TRBD2. The CDR3 totals 15 residues. With 10 bases clipped from V and 7 bases from J, the junction kept 12 bases outside the gene matches. The V gene's germline CDR1 is MNHEY and CDR2 SMNVEV (reference sequence). The CDR3 region is CATMILAGVTNEQFF. As DNA, the CDR3 is TGTGCCACCATGATACTAGCGGGAGTGACTAATGAGCAGTTCTTC.

V and J are TRBV20-1 and TRBJ2-1; no reliable D call. Trimming shortened V by 6 bases and J by 3 bases, and 9 bases separated the two germline ends. The V gene's germline CDR1 is DFQATT and CDR2 SNEGSKA (reference sequence). The CDR3 sequence is 12 residues long. The CDR3 reads CSAPRDYNEQFF. CDR3 nucleotides: TGCAGTGCCCCCCGCGACTACAATGAGCAGTTCTTC.

The chain couples TRBV5-1 to TRBJ2-1; TRBD1 matches at 11 bases. The CDR3 contains 16 residues. Germline-derived CDR1 and CDR2 are SGHRS and YFSETQ. V lost 0 bases, J lost 5 bases, and 4 bases stayed unmatched. The CDR3 loop is CASSLAPGQGDNEQFF. For the CDR3, the DNA is TGCGCCAGCAGCTTGGCCCCGGGACAGGGGGACAATGAGCAGTTCTTC. The whole variable domain, remainder taken from reference TRBV5-1 and TRBJ2-1, is KAGVTQTPRYLIKTRGQQVTLSCSPISGHRSVSWYQQTPGQGLQFLFEYFSETQRNKGNFPGRFSGRQFSNSRSEMNVSTLELGDSALYLCASSLAPGQGDNEQFFGPGTRLTVL.

This clonotype was observed at least ten times. The chain has TRBV12-3 or TRBV12-4 and TRBJ1-2, with 12 bases fitting TRBD1. The V segment lost 5 bases and the J segment 8 bases; nucleotides outside the gene matches: 6. The CDR3 runs 14 residues. The CDR3 sequence: CASSLGQGAQGYTF. The CDR3 coding sequence is TGTGCCAGCAGTCTGGGACAGGGGGCACAGGGCTACACCTTC.

In its sample, this clonotype was seen many times. The V gene is TRBV3-1, the J gene TRBJ1-1; D is uncertain. In germline, CDR1 is LGHDT, CDR2 YNNKEL (reference sequence). The CDR3 loop spans 12 amino acids. Trimming took 1 base from V and 2 from J, leaving 2 bases between them. In DNA, the CDR3 is TGTGCCAGCAGCCAAGGAAACACTGAAGCTTTCTTT. Amino acids: CASSQGNTEAFF.

The chain is built from TRBV5-1 and TRBJ2-7, with TRBD2 matching over 13 bases. The ends lost 4 bases at V and 4 bases at J; junction bases unmatched: 8. Germline values: CDR1 SGHRS, CDR2 YFSETQ. The CDR3 totals 16 residues. CDR3 in amino acids: CASSPGLAGERYEQYF. The CDR3 region has the DNA TGCGCCAGCAGCCCTGGACTAGCGGGAGAGCGTTACGAGCAGTACTTC.

V usage is TRBV21-1 and J usage is TRBJ2-1; the table's D call TRBD1 went unverified against the DNA. TRBV21-1 is tagged as a pseudogene. The CDR3 is made up of 16 amino acids. CDR3: CASSKEGQGNYNEQFF. The DNA for the CDR3 is TGTGCCAGCAGCAAAGAAGGACAGGGTAACTACAATGAGCAGTTCTTC.